The T cell receptor (beta chain) under discussion was sequenced for a study of cytomegalovirus exposure and HLA in healthy donors. Some clones are missing from TCRdb's copy, which holds only in-frame ones; the method was immunoSEQ multiplex PCR. The table shows 150,000 or so clones, with approximately 87% occurring only once. This CDR3 contains 14 residues. From germline, CDR1 is SGHNT and CDR2 YYREEE (reference sequence). V lost 1 base to trimming and J lost 0 bases, with 5 bases between them. Sequencing was performed on PBMCs. The receptor comes from a woman in her 30s in good health and CMV-seronegative. The chain recombines TRBV5-4 with TRBJ1-5; D gene unclear. The CDR3 loop is CASSLRGSNQPQHF. CDR3 DNA sequence: TGTGCCAGCAGCTTGCGAGGTAGCAATCAGCCCCAGCATTTT.